The T cell receptor beta chain described here comes from a study of blood T cell repertoires in COVID-19. Across the study: From the United States, Italy and Spain came samples of acute and convalescent COVID-19.

As processed by the authors: How many nucleated cells were present was estimated from reference gene primer amplification. The table came from immunoSEQ multiplex PCR; TCRdb's copy has only in-frame clones and leaves some out. D and trimming come from the DNA, and the V and J calls and clone size come from that table. The sample consists of some 250,000 clones, about 89% of them appearing once. Participants spanned ages about 18 to 95 years and resided in roughly 26 US areas. Recovery meant two consecutive negative NP/OP PCR tests, professional clearance, or resolved symptoms. The origin of this receptor is a man aged 40-50 years who had recovered from COVID-19. What was sequenced was PBMCs or T cells enriched from blood (not recorded which).

The CDR3 loop is CASSLRTSGITGELFF. DNA of the CDR3: TGTGCCAGCAGTTTAAGGACTAGCGGTATCACCGGGGAGCTGTTTTTT. V usage is TRBV27 and J usage is TRBJ2-2, with 10 bases identical to TRBD2. The CDR3 runs to 16 residues. The V segment lost 2 bases and the J segment 4 bases; nucleotides outside the gene matches: 4. The germline gives CDR1 MNHEY, CDR2 SMNVEV (reference sequence).